These 12 T cell receptor beta chains share one sample of origin, sequenced in a study of T cell responses to AZD1222 COVID-19 vaccine. Sequenced by immunoSEQ multiplex PCR; TCRdb stores in-frame clones only, minus some. The sample lists approximately 200,000 clones, 90% to 95% seen once, with around 1.7% in the top ten. The source was peripheral blood, collected 28 days after the second dose of the MenACWY control vaccine. These receptors were collected from an adult who received the MenACWY meningococcal vaccine as a control.

The chain couples TRBV14 to TRBJ2-7, with TRBD1 matching 8 bases. Germline CDR1 and CDR2: SGHDN and FVKESK. The CDR3 extends over 15 amino acids. Trimming took 1 base from V and 3 from J; bases not matched to a gene: 5. The CDR3 here is CASSQVDRGIYEQYF. In DNA form, the CDR3 reads TGTGCCAGCAGCCAAGTTGACAGGGGTATCTACGAGCAGTACTTC.

The chain uses TRBV28 and TRBJ2-3; no firm D call. Looked up from germline, CDR1 is MDHEN and CDR2 is SYDVKM. Trimming removed 3 bases from V and 0 bases from J, with 7 bases in between. The CDR3 consists of 14 residues. CDR3 sequence (DNA): TGTGCCAGCAGTTTGGTGGGAAGCACAGATACGCAGTATTTT. The encoded protein is CASSLVGSTDTQYF.

This clone is a singleton in its sample. The genes are TRBV6-5 and TRBJ1-3; TRBD1 matches at 7 bases. The V and J ends lost 6 bases and 2 bases, in that order; junction bases with no gene match: 7. Germline CDR1 is MNHEY and CDR2 is SVGAGI. This CDR3 has 15 residues. Here the CDR3 DNA reads TGTGCCAGCAGCGAGACAGGGAACCCTGGAAACACCATATATTTT. Translating gives CASSETGNPGNTIYF.

This sequence joins TRBV6-1 and TRBJ2-6, with 8 positions matching TRBD1. V dropped 2 bases and J dropped 3; count of bases not matched to a gene: 9. The germline CDR1 and CDR2 sequences are MNHNS and SASEGT. The CDR3 extends over 18 amino acids. The CDR3 sequence: CASSERPPTGGGANVLTF. The CDR3 coding sequence is TGTGCCAGCAGTGAACGCCCTCCTACAGGGGGTGGGGCCAACGTCCTGACTTTC.

The V call is TRBV6-2 or TRBV6-3, the J call TRBJ2-6; perhaps D is TRBD1 or TRBD2 (6 bases each). V was shortened by 4 bases and J by 5 bases, with 15 bases between the two germline ends. The CDR3 covers 16 residues. Looked up from germline, CDR1 is MNHEY and CDR2 is SVGEGT. The CDR3 loop reads CASSSGGGLWANVLTF. The CDR3 nucleotides are TGTGCCAGCAGTTCCGGGGGCGGCCTTTGGGCCAACGTCCTGACTTTC.

The chain links TRBV19 to TRBJ2-6; D is unresolved. The germline gives CDR1 LNHDA, CDR2 SQIVND (reference sequence). Between the trimmed V and J ends, which lost 7 bases and 2 bases, there was a span of 15 bases. The CDR3 has 16 amino acids. Here the CDR3 reads CASIMGSGPGANVLTF. CDR3 DNA sequence: TGTGCCAGTATCATGGGATCGGGTCCTGGGGCCAACGTCCTGACTTTC. The complete variable domain, with remaining parts taken from reference TRBV19 and TRBJ2-6, reads DGGITQSPKYLFRKEGQNVTLSCEQNLNHDAMYWYRQDPGQGLRLIYYSQIVNDFQKGDIAEGYSVSREKKESFPLTVTSAQKNPTAFYLCASIMGSGPGANVLTFGAGSRLTVL.

This chain uses TRBV27 with TRBJ2-7; perhaps TRBD1 as D (6 bases). The V end was cut by 6 bases, the J end by 6 bases, with 12 bases between. The germline CDR1 and CDR2 sequences are MNHEY and SMNVEV (reference sequence). This CDR3 spans 12 amino acids. The CDR3 nucleotides are TGTGCCAGCAGCCTTACAGGGACCGAGCAGTACTTC. Its protein is CASSLTGTEQYF.

CDR3 sequence reads: CASSWGAGKNEQFF. CDR3 nucleotide sequence: TGTGCCAGCTCATGGGGGGCAGGGAAGAATGAGCAGTTCTTC. The rearrangement uses TRBV18 and TRBJ2-1; either TRBD1 or TRBD2 may fit D (6 bases each). The CDR3 totals 14 residues. V gave up 5 bases and J gave up 7 bases, with 15 bases separating them. In germline, CDR1 is KGHSH, CDR2 LQKENI.

This sequence joins TRBV5-1 and TRBJ2-2; no reliable D call. The CDR3 has 15 amino acids. CDR1 is SGHRS, CDR2 YFSETQ, per germline. The V gene lost 0 bases and the J gene lost 2 bases, with 8 bases spanning the gap. This chain's CDR3 is CASSLDRQNTGELFF. DNA for the CDR3: TGCGCCAGCAGCTTGGACAGACAAAACACCGGGGAGCTGTTTTTT.

V and J are TRBV7-6 and TRBJ2-5; possible D gene TRBD1, 6 bases. CDR3 length: 13 amino acids. V lost 5 bases and J lost 5, with 12 bases in between. Germline-derived CDR1 and CDR2 are SGHVS and FNYEAQ. CDR3 amino acids: CASSTQGGETQYF. The CDR3 nucleotides are TGTGCCAGCAGCACACAGGGCGGGGAGACCCAGTACTTC.

V is TRBV7-6 and J is TRBJ1-1, with 7 nucleotides matching TRBD1. Unmatched junction bases numbered 2, after V lost 1 base and J lost 3 bases. Germline V gene lookup returns CDR1 SGHVS and CDR2 FNYEAQ. The CDR3 sequence is 14 residues long. In nucleotides, the CDR3 is TGTGCCAGCAGCTTAGGACAGGGACACACTGAAGCTTTCTTT. Translating gives CASSLGQGHTEAFF.

This clone was picked up one time. This sequence joins TRBV5-6 and TRBJ1-2, with 7 bases lining up with TRBD1. The CDR3 runs to 16 residues. Germline assignment: CDR1 SGHDT and CDR2 YYEEEE. The V and J ends lost 0 bases and 0 bases, in that order; junction bases with no gene match: 5. The CDR3 nucleotides read TGTGCCAGCAGCTTGGTTGACAGGGCCGCTAACTATGGCTACACCTTC. Protein product: CASSLVDRAANYGYTF.